This T cell receptor beta chain was found in a study of T cell repertoires in cytomegalovirus infection. As for the study in general: Use of recently identified HLA-C-restricted and well-studied HLA-B-restricted CMV epitopes was part of the study. It can be stated that public TCR beta signatures indicated CMV infection as well as a matching HLA type. Study outcomes and limitations: HLA-C-restricted, CMV-specific TCR beta clonotypes were dominant ex vivo.

In regard to this clonotype: Its specificity is not known.

One entry per CDR3 protein, called by TCRdb with MiXCR from the reads. This table has more than 300,000 distinct CDR3 sequences, just under 35% appearing once. Germline V gives CDR1 SEHNR, CDR2 FQNEAQ (reference sequence). CDR3 length equals 17 residues. The V and J ends lost 1 base and 1 base, in that order; junction bases with no gene match: 5. This receptor was identified in a human donor in good health (CMV status not recorded). Some clones in this sample may be carry-over from other donors' samples. Material: cultured PBMCs, obtained from culture after CMV antigen stimulation. The genes are TRBV7-9 and TRBJ2-3, with 10 nucleotides matching TRBD2. The CDR3 loop is CASSLEGTSDRTDTQYF. The CDR3, as DNA: TGTGCCAGCAGCTTAGAGGGGACTAGCGATCGCACAGATACGCAGTATTTT. The variable domain in full, with the rest retrieved from reference TRBV7-9 and TRBJ2-3, is DTGVSQNPRHKITKRGQNVTFRCDPISEHNRLYWYRQTLGQGPEFLTYFQNEAQLEKSRLLSDRFSAERPKGSFSTLEIQRTEQGDSAMYLCASSLEGTSDRTDTQYFGPGTRLTVL.